This T cell receptor (beta chain) was identified in a study of blood T cell repertoires in COVID-19. Study as a whole: Samples taken during acute and convalescent COVID-19 were collected in the United States, Italy and Spain. PBMCs, B-cell-depleted T cells, or T cells were the source of the cDNA or gDNA that made up the material.

CDR3 length: 18 residues. The trim removed 0 bases at V and 0 bases at J, leaving 3 bases unmatched. Germline V gives CDR1 LGHDT, CDR2 YNNKEL (reference sequence). Study processing details: By means of reference gene primer amplification, nucleated cell counts were estimated. Libraries were prepared by immunoSEQ multiplex PCR; TCRdb keeps only in-frame clonotypes and omits some of them. For V, J and clone size, that table is used; D and trimming come from the DNA. The table records 140,000 or so clones, approximately 90% of them present only once. The V call is TRBV3-1 (or the pseudogene TRBV3-2), the J call TRBJ2-3; TRBD2 agrees at 13 bases. Material: peripheral blood. The sequence came from a woman aged 45-65 years with active or convalescent COVID-19. As DNA, the CDR3 is TGTGCCAGCAGCCAAGAGGGACTAGCGGGGATAAGCACAGATACGCAGTATTTT. This codes for CASSQEGLAGISTDTQYF.